These 6 T cell receptor beta chains were sequenced from one sample in a study of response to subunit inactivated influenza vaccine. From the RT-PCR reads, TCRdb called clonotypes with MiXCR, one entry per CDR3 protein. The sample lists fewer than 200,000 distinct CDR3 sequences, nearly 9.5% occurring once. Here the sequenced sample was non-naive T cells sorted from PBMCs, taken on the day of vaccination. The source of these receptors is a man between 45 and 60 years old who received an inactivated influenza vaccine.

There are many counts of this clonotype. V gene TRBV15 combines with J gene TRBJ2-7; TRBD2 matches at 7 bases. The germline V gene has CDR1 LNHNV and CDR2 YYDKDF (reference sequence). Germline trimming cut 1 base from V and 2 bases from J; bases unmatched to any gene: 5. The CDR3 runs 15 residues. CDR3 nucleotides: TGTGCCACCAGCAGAGTAGGAGGACTAGCCTACGAGCAGTACTTC. Protein sequence: CATSRVGGLAYEQYF.

This clonotype was detected only a few times. This chain uses TRBV20-1 with TRBJ2-7; 9 bases map to TRBD1. CDR1 is DFQATT and CDR2 is SNEGSKA in the germline V gene (reference sequence). Trimming at V came to 6 bases and at J to 4 bases, leaving 10 bases not matched to a gene. The length of the CDR3 is 14 residues. The CDR3 DNA reads TGCAGTGCAGAAGGACAGGGGACCAAATACGAGCAGTACTTC. Its translation is CSAEGQGTKYEQYF.

By share, this clonotype ranks as medium-sized (0.01 to 0.1%). The chain is built from TRBV18 and TRBJ2-7; 10 nucleotides match TRBD2. This CDR3 comprises 14 residues. Germline-derived CDR1 and CDR2 are KGHSH and LQKENI. With V trimmed by 3 bases and J by 6 bases, 5 bases remained unmatched. CDR3 DNA sequence: TGTGCCAGCTCACCTATAGCGGGGGGCGGCGAGCAGTACTTC. Translating it yields CASSPIAGGGEQYF. Full variable domain (outside the CDR3, taken from reference TRBV18 and TRBJ2-7): NAGVMQNPRHLVRRRGQEARLRCSPMKGHSHVYWYRQLPEEGLKFMVYLQKENIIDESGMPKERFSAEFPKEGPSILRIQQVVRGDSAAYFCASSPIAGGGEQYFGPGTRLTVT.

This clonotype was counted a few times. The chain is built from TRBV6-2 or TRBV6-3 and TRBJ2-5, with TRBD2 matching over 8 bases. The germline gives CDR1 MNHEY, CDR2 SVGEGT. V dropped 5 bases and J dropped 2; count of bases not matched to a gene: 13. This CDR3 has 17 residues. The CDR3 DNA reads as TGTGCCAGCAGTCCCGGAAAGCGAGCGGGGGTACAAGAGACCCAGTACTTC. Translation: CASSPGKRAGVQETQYF.

This clonotype showed up just a few times. The gene calls are TRBV29-1 and TRBJ2-7; maybe TRBD1 (6 bases). V was shortened by 3 bases and J by 3 bases, with 6 bases between the two germline ends. The CDR3 has 11 amino acids. Per germline, CDR1 SQVTM and CDR2 ANQGSEA. The CDR3 loop reads CSVEDSYEQYF. CDR3 DNA: TGCAGCGTTGAGGACAGCTACGAGCAGTACTTC.

In this sample, this clonotype turned up a few times. The genes are TRBV4-3 and TRBJ2-1, with TRBD2 matching 15 bases. The V and J ends lost 4 bases and 10 bases, in that order; junction bases with no gene match: 14. Germline V lookup: CDR1 LGHNA, CDR2 YSLEER. The CDR3 loop spans 18 amino acids. The CDR3 bases are TGCGCCAGCAGCCGGACTAGCGGGAGGGGGGGACGTGGCATGGAGCAGTTCTTC. Encoded protein: CASSRTSGRGGRGMEQFF.